Below are 31 T cell receptor beta chains sequenced from a single sample in a study of blood T cell repertoires in COVID-19. Generated by immunoSEQ multiplex PCR, the TCRdb table keeps only in-frame clones and is missing some. In the table there are a few hundred thousand clones, around 90% of which are singletons. Sequences were obtained from peripheral blood. The receptors were sampled from a woman in her twenties or thirties with acute or convalescent COVID-19.

The chain carries TRBV9 and TRBJ1-4; TRBD1 matches 9 bases. The V segment lost 3 bases and the J segment 8 bases; nucleotides outside the gene matches: 8. CDR1 SGDLS and CDR2 YYNGEE come from the germline V gene. CDR3 size: 15 residues. The CDR3: CASSALQGAREKLFF. Written as DNA, the CDR3 is TGTGCCAGCAGCGCCCTACAGGGGGCTCGGGAAAAACTGTTTTTT.

J is TRBJ2-5 and V is TRBV7-9; possibly TRBD2 for D (6 bases). This CDR3 region has 15 residues. V was pared by 5 bases and J by 2 bases, with 15 bases between. Germline CDR1 SEHNR, CDR2 FQNEAQ (reference sequence). The CDR3 DNA reads as TGTGCCAGCAGCGAAAGGTGGGGGGAACAAGAGACCCAGTACTTC. It specifies CASSERWGEQETQYF.

The chain employs TRBV11-3 and TRBJ2-1; 8 nucleotides line up with TRBD2. Germline V gene data show CDR1 as SGHNT and CDR2 as YENEEA. The CDR3 is 14 amino acids. V trimming: 1 base; J trimming: 15 bases; junction bases outside the gene matches: 11. The CDR3 region is CASSLGTPGGGRFF. In nucleotides, the CDR3 is TGTGCCAGCAGCTTAGGGACTCCCGGCGGGGGGCGGTTCTTC.

The rearrangement uses TRBV19 and TRBJ1-4; D is unresolved. Looked up from germline, CDR1 is LNHDA and CDR2 is SQIVND (reference sequence). CDR3 length equals 19 residues. Between the trimmed V and J ends, which lost 0 bases and 4 bases, there was a span of 21 bases. The CDR3 nucleotides are TGTGCCAGTAGTATAGACAGCGGGGATTCTTACCGGGGTAATGAAAAACTGTTTTTT. This gives the protein CASSIDSGDSYRGNEKLFF.

This chain joins TRBV19 and TRBJ2-2, with D perhaps matching TRBD2 (6 bases). Per the germline V gene, CDR1 is LNHDA and CDR2 is SQIVND (reference sequence). The CDR3 sequence is 16 residues long. Trimming pared 4 bases from V and 3 bases from J, leaving 15 bases between. Written as DNA, the CDR3 is TGTGCCAGTAGTAAACCCGGGACTGGGGACACCGGGGAGCTGTTTTTT. This codes for CASSKPGTGDTGELFF. Variable domain in full (rest from reference TRBV19 and TRBJ2-2): DGGITQSPKYLFRKEGQNVTLSCEQNLNHDAMYWYRQDPGQGLRLIYYSQIVNDFQKGDIAEGYSVSREKKESFPLTVTSAQKNPTAFYLCASSKPGTGDTGELFFGEGSRLTVL.

The rearrangement joins TRBV27 to TRBJ2-2; 8 nucleotides match TRBD1. V shed 4 bases, J shed 0 bases, and the junction held 7 bases outside the gene matches. This CDR3 region has 17 residues. CDR1 is MNHEY, CDR2 SMNVEV, per germline (reference sequence). CDR3 nucleotides: TGTGCCAGCAGTTCACTCCCGACAGGGGCGAACACCGGGGAGCTGTTTTTT. It yields the protein CASSSLPTGANTGELFF.

This sequence joins TRBV30 and TRBJ2-1, with 9 bases that match TRBD2. This CDR3 contains 14 residues. Unmatched junction bases numbered 5, after V lost 4 bases and J lost 4 bases. Germline assignment: CDR1 GTSNPN and CDR2 SVGIG (reference sequence). Here the CDR3 reads CAWKLAGPYNEQFF. The CDR3 coding sequence is TGTGCCTGGAAACTAGCGGGCCCTTACAATGAGCAGTTCTTC.

The chain employs TRBV19 and TRBJ2-1; TRBD2 aligns across 12 bases. CDR3 size: 15 residues. Unmatched junction bases numbered 6, after V lost 4 bases and J lost 8 bases. Germline loops: CDR1 LNHDA, CDR2 SQIVND (reference sequence). The CDR3: CASSTPGLAGYEQFF. CDR3 DNA: TGTGCCAGTAGTACCCCGGGACTAGCGGGTTATGAGCAGTTCTTC.

V and J are TRBV5-6 and TRBJ2-7; perhaps TRBD2 as D (5 bases). The CDR3 has 13 amino acids. CDR1 is SGHDT, CDR2 YYEEEE, per germline. Trimming shortened V by 3 bases and J by 3 bases, and 10 bases separated the two germline ends. CDR3 residues: CASSSTIIYEQYF. CDR3 bases: TGTGCCAGCAGCTCGACTATCATCTACGAGCAGTACTTC.

A remark on this clone: Because it lacks the conserved phenylalanine or tryptophan at the end, this CDR3 is likely a read error. This sequence joins TRBV7-9 and TRBJ1-1, with D possibly matching TRBD1 (5 bases). Trimming took off 6 bases at V and 0 bases at J, with 8 bases between the two ends. The CDR3 extends over 13 amino acids. Germline CDR1 SEHNR, CDR2 FQNEAQ (reference sequence). CDR3 sequence: CASRGAMNTEAFL. The CDR3, as DNA: TGTGCCAGCAGAGGGGCTATGAACACTGAAGCTTTCCTT.

This chain links TRBV20-1 with TRBJ2-7; D is ambiguous. Trimming stripped 3 bases from V and 2 bases from J, with 8 bases between. Germline values: CDR1 DFQATT, CDR2 SNEGSKA (reference sequence). The CDR3 runs 12 residues. Written as DNA, the CDR3 is TGCAGTGCTAGTATCCAAACCTACGAGCAGTACTTC. This sequence encodes CSASIQTYEQYF.

This clone was seen more than once but under ten times. A read error may account for a junction end that differs from germline. J is TRBJ2-1 and V is TRBV4-2, with D maybe TRBD2 (6 bases). The length of the CDR3 is 17 residues. The germline CDR1 and CDR2 sequences are LGHNA and YNFKEQ. CDR3 nucleotides: TGTGCCAGCAGCCAAACCGGAGGAGGGAGCTCCCACAATGAGCAGTTCTTC. It specifies CASSQTGGGSSHNEQFF.

This chain uses TRBV19 with TRBJ2-1, with D tentatively TRBD2 (5 bases). V was cut by 5 bases and J by 8 bases, with 16 bases left in between. The CDR3 totals 14 residues. From germline, CDR1 is LNHDA and CDR2 SQIVND (reference sequence). In DNA, the CDR3 is TGTGCCAGTAGTCTCACTAGAGGGCGCTATGAGCAGTTCTTC. Protein sequence: CASSLTRGRYEQFF.

The genes are TRBV7-9 and TRBJ2-7; TRBD1 aligns across 9 bases. The V segment lost 6 bases and the J segment 4 bases; nucleotides outside the gene matches: 10. Per germline, CDR1 SEHNR and CDR2 FQNEAQ (reference sequence). The CDR3 loop spans 15 amino acids. CDR3 sequence: CASSYRTGDRYEQYF. DNA for the CDR3: TGTGCCAGCAGTTACCGGACAGGGGACCGGTACGAGCAGTACTTC.

The rearrangement uses TRBV24-1 and TRBJ1-2, with 7 nucleotides matching TRBD1. Per the germline V gene, CDR1 is KGHDR and CDR2 is SFDVKD. The CDR3 is 15 amino acids. V gave up 6 bases and J gave up 4 bases; unmatched junction bases: 10. CDR3 DNA sequence: TGTGCCACCAGTAGCCCAGGGGGAGCCTCCTATGGCTACACCTTC. This translates into CATSSPGGASYGYTF.

The CDR3 sequence is CASSFKTRLRFF. The CDR3 bases are TGTGCCAGCAGCTTTAAGACACGTTTACGGTTCTTC. The chain links TRBV21-1 to TRBJ2-1; TRBD1 is the table's D call and was not checked against the DNA. TRBV21-1 is marked as a pseudogene. The CDR3 runs 12 residues.

The chain couples TRBV7-9 to TRBJ2-2; 7 bases map to TRBD1. CDR3 length equals 17 residues. Germline V gene data show CDR1 as SEHNR and CDR2 as FQNEAQ (reference sequence). Trimming at V came to 5 bases and at J to 4 bases, leaving 13 bases not matched to a gene. In DNA, the CDR3 is TGTGCCAGCAGCACGCCGACAAGGGGGCGCGGCACCGGGGAGCTGTTTTTT. It is translated as CASSTPTRGRGTGELFF. The whole variable domain, filled in from reference TRBV7-9 and TRBJ2-2, reads DTGVSQNPRHKITKRGQNVTFRCDPISEHNRLYWYRQTLGQGPEFLTYFQNEAQLEKSRLLSDRFSAERPKGSFSTLEIQRTEQGDSAMYLCASSTPTRGRGTGELFFGEGSRLTVL.

The V call is TRBV28, the J call TRBJ2-7; D is ambiguous. V was clipped by 5 bases and J by 6 bases, with 23 bases between them. The CDR3 runs 16 residues. The V gene's germline CDR1 is MDHEN and CDR2 SYDVKM. The CDR3 spells CASSVMQVAKVAEQYF. The CDR3 region has the DNA TGTGCCAGCAGTGTAATGCAGGTGGCGAAGGTCGCCGAGCAGTACTTC. The variable domain in full, completed from reference TRBV28 and TRBJ2-7, reads DVKVTQSSRYLVKRTGEKVFLECVQDMDHENMFWYRQDPGLGLRLIYFSYDVKMKEKGDIPEGYSVSREKKERFSLILESASTNQTSMYLCASSVMQVAKVAEQYFGPGTRLTVT.

This clone was counted a few times. This chain connects TRBV30 to TRBJ2-7, with D possibly TRBD2 on 6 matching bases. The CDR3 contains 11 residues. Trimming took 5 bases from V and 2 from J, leaving 7 bases between them. CDR1 GTSNPN and CDR2 SVGIG come from the germline V gene (reference sequence). This chain's CDR3 is CAWRGTYEQYF. The CDR3, as DNA: TGTGCCTGGCGGGGGACCTACGAGCAGTACTTC.

The CDR3 DNA reads TGTGCCAGTAGTATAGATCGGGTCACTGAAGCTTTCTTT. Translated: CASSIDRVTEAFF. This sequence joins TRBV19 and TRBJ1-1; D gene unclear. V dropped 0 bases and J dropped 4 bases, with 6 bases sitting between them. Germline values: CDR1 LNHDA, CDR2 SQIVND (reference sequence). This CDR3 is 13 amino acids long.

The DNA of the CDR3 is TGTGCCAGCAGTCCCCAGACTCCTCTAGCGGGAGGGCACAATGAGCAGTTCTTC. Encoded protein: CASSPQTPLAGGHNEQFF. The chain joins TRBV27 to TRBJ2-1; 12 bases map to TRBD2. This CDR3 has 18 amino acids. Germline lookup yields CDR1 MNHEY and CDR2 SMNVEV (reference sequence). Germline trimming cut 5 bases from V and 5 bases from J; bases unmatched to any gene: 13.

The chain joins TRBV7-8 to TRBJ2-3; D call uncertain. The germline gives CDR1 SGHVS, CDR2 FQNEAQ. This CDR3 contains 15 residues. Trimming shortened V by 3 bases and J by 4 bases, and 14 bases separated the two germline ends. Written as DNA, the CDR3 is TGTGCCAGCAGCTTTTCCCAGACTTTTTCAGATACGCAGTATTTT. This codes for CASSFSQTFSDTQYF.

This chain links TRBV19 with TRBJ1-1, with 8 bases aligning to TRBD1. The CDR3 consists of 16 residues. Looked up from germline, CDR1 is LNHDA and CDR2 is SQIVND (reference sequence). The V and J ends lost 1 base and 2 bases, in that order; junction bases with no gene match: 6. CDR3 protein: CASSIVAGGGNTEAFF. The CDR3 nucleotides are TGTGCCAGTAGTATAGTCGCAGGGGGCGGCAACACTGAAGCTTTCTTT. Supplemented by reference TRBV19 and TRBJ1-1, the full variable domain reads DGGITQSPKYLFRKEGQNVTLSCEQNLNHDAMYWYRQDPGQGLRLIYYSQIVNDFQKGDIAEGYSVSREKKESFPLTVTSAQKNPTAFYLCASSIVAGGGNTEAFFGQGTRLTVV.

The V call is TRBV7-8, the J call TRBJ1-2; 7 bases map to TRBD1. This CDR3 contains 14 residues. Germline trimming cut 4 bases from V and 7 bases from J; bases unmatched to any gene: 9. Germline values: CDR1 SGHVS, CDR2 FQNEAQ. CDR3 nucleotide sequence: TGTGCCAGCAGCTCTACAGGGGCTGGAGGTGGCTACACCTTC. Encoded protein: CASSSTGAGGGYTF. Full variable domain (missing parts from reference TRBV7-8 and TRBJ1-2): GAGVSQSPRYKVAKRGQDVALRCDPISGHVSLFWYQQALGQGPEFLTYFQNEAQLDKSGLPSDRFFAERPEGSVSTLKIQRTQQEDSAVYLCASSSTGAGGGYTFGSGTRLTVV.

The chain combines TRBV19 with TRBJ2-7; 8 bases are shared with TRBD1. Germline lookup yields CDR1 LNHDA and CDR2 SQIVND (reference sequence). The CDR3 is 15 residues long. Trimming removed 4 bases from V and 3 bases from J; junction bases left unmatched: 8. This chain's CDR3 is CASSTAGTGVYEQYF. CDR3 DNA: TGTGCCAGTAGTACCGCCGGGACAGGAGTCTACGAGCAGTACTTC. The full variable domain, with the rest looked up from reference TRBV19 and TRBJ2-7, is DGGITQSPKYLFRKEGQNVTLSCEQNLNHDAMYWYRQDPGQGLRLIYYSQIVNDFQKGDIAEGYSVSREKKESFPLTVTSAQKNPTAFYLCASSTAGTGVYEQYFGPGTRLTVT.

The chain joins TRBV24-1 to TRBJ2-5; 11 nucleotides agree with TRBD2. V dropped 2 bases and J dropped 5; count of bases not matched to a gene: 9. Germline CDR1 KGHDR, CDR2 SFDVKD. The CDR3 is made up of 17 amino acids. As DNA, the CDR3 is TGTGCCACCAGTGATTCCCGACTAGCGGGATTTGGGGAGACCCAGTACTTC. Encoded protein: CATSDSRLAGFGETQYF.

This chain links TRBV9 with TRBJ2-7, with 13 bases lining up with TRBD2. Germline trimming cut 3 bases from V and 6 bases from J; bases unmatched to any gene: 9. This CDR3 is built from 16 residues. Germline V gives CDR1 SGDLS, CDR2 YYNGEE. The CDR3 loop is CASSGGLAGFMGEQYF. The CDR3 nucleotides are TGTGCCAGCAGCGGGGGACTAGCGGGATTTATGGGCGAGCAGTACTTC. Using reference TRBV9 and TRBJ2-7 for the parts outside the CDR3, the full variable domain is DSGVTQTPKHLITATGQRVTLRCSPRSGDLSVYWYQQSLDQGLQFLIQYYNGEERAKGNILERFSAQQFPDLHSELNLSSLELGDSALYFCASSGGLAGFMGEQYFGPGTRLTVT.

About this clone itself: Its ends do not fully match the called genes, so a read error is possible. The CDR3 nucleotides are TGCACCAGCGTGTCTAGCTCGCCCTCGAGCTCCTACAATGAGCAGTTCTTC. It yields the protein CTSVSSSPSSSYNEQFF. J is TRBJ2-1 and V is TRBV5-1, with a tentative D call TRBD2 (5 bases). Per the germline V gene, CDR1 is SGHRS and CDR2 is YFSETQ. The CDR3 spans 17 residues. Full variable domain (missing parts from reference TRBV5-1 and TRBJ2-1): KAGVTQTPRYLIKTRGQQVTLSCSPISGHRSVSWYQQTPGQGLQFLFEYFSETQRNKGNFPGRFSGRQFSNSRSEMNVSTLELGDSALYLCTSVSSSPSSSYNEQFFGPGTRLTVL.

The chain joins TRBV9 to TRBJ1-2; no clear D gene. CDR1 is SGDLS and CDR2 is YYNGEE in the germline V gene. Trimming shortened V by 3 bases and J by 0 bases, and 12 bases separated the two germline ends. The CDR3 runs to 15 residues. The CDR3 spells CASSGHGESNYGYTF. The CDR3 bases are TGTGCCAGCAGCGGTCACGGAGAGTCTAACTATGGCTACACCTTC. Full variable domain (rest looked up from reference TRBV9 and TRBJ1-2): DSGVTQTPKHLITATGQRVTLRCSPRSGDLSVYWYQQSLDQGLQFLIQYYNGEERAKGNILERFSAQQFPDLHSELNLSSLELGDSALYFCASSGHGESNYGYTFGSGTRLTVV.

This clone was counted a single time. The V call is TRBV5-1, the J call TRBJ2-3; 11 nucleotides agree with TRBD2. The CDR3 runs 16 residues. Germline-derived CDR1 and CDR2 are SGHRS and YFSETQ. V dropped 4 bases and J dropped 4; count of bases not matched to a gene: 8. CDR3 sequence (DNA): TGCGCCAGCAGCGCGTTACTAGCGGGAGTGGCAGATACGCAGTATTTT. Translating it yields CASSALLAGVADTQYF.

V gene TRBV7-2 combines with J gene TRBJ2-1, with 7 nucleotides matching TRBD2. This CDR3 spans 16 amino acids. With V trimmed by 1 base and J by 2 bases, 5 bases remained unmatched. The germline V gene has CDR1 SGHTA and CDR2 FQGNSA. In nucleotides, the CDR3 is TGTGCCAGCAGCTTAGTGGCTAGCGGCACCTACAATGAGCAGTTCTTC. It encodes CASSLVASGTYNEQFF.